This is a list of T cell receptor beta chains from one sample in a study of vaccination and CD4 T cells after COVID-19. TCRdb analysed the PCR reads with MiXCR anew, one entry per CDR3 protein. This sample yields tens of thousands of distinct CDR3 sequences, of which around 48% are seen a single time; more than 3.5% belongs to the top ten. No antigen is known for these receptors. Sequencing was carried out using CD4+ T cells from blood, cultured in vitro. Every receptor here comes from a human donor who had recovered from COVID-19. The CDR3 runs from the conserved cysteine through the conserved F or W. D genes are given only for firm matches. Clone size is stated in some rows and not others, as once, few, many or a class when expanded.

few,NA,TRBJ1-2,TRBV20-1,CSSQASAGGDGYTF,TGCAGTTCCCAGGCCAGCGCCGGCGGCGATGGCTACACCTTC
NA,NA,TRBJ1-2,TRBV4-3,CASSRGEGPTNYGYTF,TGCGCCAGCAGCCGCGGGGAGGGGCCTACTAACTATGGCTACACCTTC
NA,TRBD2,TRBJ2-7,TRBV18,CASSPLPAGGGEQYF,TGTGCCAGCTCACCACTGCCAGCGGGAGGAGGCGAGCAGTACTTC
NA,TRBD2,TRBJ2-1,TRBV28,CASSLPAGTDEQFF,TGTGCCAGCAGCCTTCCAGCGGGGACCGATGAGCAGTTCTTC
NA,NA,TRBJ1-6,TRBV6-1,CASTYSSYNSPLHF,TGTGCCAGCACGTACAGCTCCTATAATTCACCCCTCCACTTT
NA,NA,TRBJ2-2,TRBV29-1,CSVDQENTGELFF,TGCAGCGTTGATCAGGAGAACACCGGGGAGCTGTTTTTT
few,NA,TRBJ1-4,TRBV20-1,CSARDSRQIGELFF,TGCAGTGCTAGAGATTCGAGACAGATTGGTGAACTGTTTTTT
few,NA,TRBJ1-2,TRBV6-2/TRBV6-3,CASSSTTTNGYTF,TGTGCCAGCAGTTCGACGACAACAAATGGCTACACCTTC
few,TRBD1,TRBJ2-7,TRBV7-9,CASSSSGGREQYF,TGTGCCAGCAGCTCTTCAGGGGGCCGCGAGCAGTACTTC
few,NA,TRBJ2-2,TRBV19,CASSIPQFNGELFF,TGTGCCAGTAGTATTCCCCAGTTTAACGGGGAGCTGTTTTTT
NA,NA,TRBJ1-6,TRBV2,CASRDFDGSPLHF,TGTGCCAGCAGGGATTTCGATGGGTCACCCCTCCACTTT
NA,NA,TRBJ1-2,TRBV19,CASSIQGPNYGYTF,TGTGCCAGTAGTATTCAGGGCCCTAACTATGGCTACACCTTC
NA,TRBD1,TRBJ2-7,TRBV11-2,CASSPTGFYEQYF,TGTGCCAGCAGCCCGACAGGGTTCTACGAGCAGTACTTC
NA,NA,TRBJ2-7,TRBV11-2,CASSMGSYEQYF,TGTGCCAGCAGTATGGGCTCCTACGAGCAGTACTTC
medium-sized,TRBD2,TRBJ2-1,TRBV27,CASRGLAGGRGKGQFF,TGTGCCAGCAGGGGGCTAGCGGGAGGGCGTGGTAAGGGGCAGTTCTTC
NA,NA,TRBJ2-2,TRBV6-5,CASSSGLATGELFF,TGTGCCAGCAGTTCGGGGTTGGCCACCGGGGAGCTGTTTTTT
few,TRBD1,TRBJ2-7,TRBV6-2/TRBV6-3,CASSHGTGGEQYF,TGTGCCAGCAGCCACGGGACAGGGGGCGAGCAGTACTTC
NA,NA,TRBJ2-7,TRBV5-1,CASSLLGYEQYF,TGCGCCAGCAGCTTGTTGGGTTACGAGCAGTACTTC
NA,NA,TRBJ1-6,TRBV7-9,CASSLDLIGSPLHF,TGTGCCAGCAGCTTAGATTTGATAGGTTCACCCCTCCACTTT
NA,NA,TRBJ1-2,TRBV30,CAWTDRGNIYGYTF,TGTGCCTGGACCGACAGAGGGAATATCTATGGCTACACCTTC
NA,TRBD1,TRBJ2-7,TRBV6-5,CASSYTTGTGGFNEQYF,TGTGCCAGCAGTTACACTACCGGGACAGGGGGTTTCAACGAGCAGTACTTC
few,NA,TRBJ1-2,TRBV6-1,CASSPGGVNGYTF,TGTGCCAGCAGTCCCGGTGGGGTCAATGGCTACACCTTC
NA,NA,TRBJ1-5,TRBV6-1,CASWDTYQPQHF,TGTGCCAGCTGGGACACGTATCAGCCCCAGCATTTT
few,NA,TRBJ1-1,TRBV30,CAWSFGSIEAFF,TGTGCCTGGAGTTTTGGGTCTATTGAAGCTTTCTTT
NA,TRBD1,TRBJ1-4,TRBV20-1,CSASGTGNEKLFF,TGCAGTGCGAGTGGGACAGGGAATGAAAAACTGTTTTTT
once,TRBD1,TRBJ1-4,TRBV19,CASSTPTGANEKLFF,TGTGCCAGTAGTACGCCGACAGGGGCTAATGAAAAACTGTTTTTT
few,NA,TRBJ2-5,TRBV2,CASKLAEETQYF,TGTGCCAGCAAACTAGCTGAAGAGACCCAGTACTTC
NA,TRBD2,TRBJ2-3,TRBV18,CASSPLSGVSTDTQYF,TGTGCCAGCTCACCTCTTAGCGGGGTGAGCACAGATACGCAGTATTTT
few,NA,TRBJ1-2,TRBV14,CASSQEGYGYTF,TGTGCCAGCAGCCAAGAAGGATATGGCTACACCTTC
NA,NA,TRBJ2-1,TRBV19,CASMRGSSYNEQFF,TGTGCCAGTATGCGGGGAAGCTCCTACAATGAGCAGTTCTTC
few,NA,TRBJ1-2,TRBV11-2,CASSLDLPGNYGYTF,TGTGCCAGCAGCTTAGATCTGCCAGGGAACTATGGCTACACCTTC
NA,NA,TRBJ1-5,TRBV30,CAWSVPGANNQPQHF,TGTGCCTGGAGTGTACCCGGGGCGAACAATCAGCCCCAGCATTTT
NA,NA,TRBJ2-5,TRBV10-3,CAISVDHQETQYF,TGTGCCATCAGTGTCGACCACCAAGAGACCCAGTACTTC
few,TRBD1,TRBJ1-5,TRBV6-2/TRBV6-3,CASSYAPYRGQPQHF,TGTGCCAGCAGTTACGCGCCCTACAGGGGGCAGCCCCAGCATTTT
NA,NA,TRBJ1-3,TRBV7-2,CASSSGNTIYF,TGTGCCAGCAGCTCTGGAAACACCATATATTTT
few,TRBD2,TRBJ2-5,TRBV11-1,CASSARLAQETQYF,TGTGCCAGCAGCGCGCGACTAGCGCAAGAGACCCAGTACTTC
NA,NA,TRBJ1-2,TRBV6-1,CASSKIYGYTF,TGTGCCAGCAGTAAGATCTATGGCTACACCTTC
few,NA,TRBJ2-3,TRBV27,CASSLSTDTQYF,TGTGCCAGCAGTCTAAGCACAGATACGCAGTATTTT
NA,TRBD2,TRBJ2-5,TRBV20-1,CSAREGGRSETQYF,TGCAGTGCTAGAGAAGGCGGGAGGTCTGAGACCCAGTACTTC
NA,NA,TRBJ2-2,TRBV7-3,CASSLMSNTGELFF,TGTGCCAGCAGCTTAATGTCGAACACCGGGGAGCTGTTTTTT
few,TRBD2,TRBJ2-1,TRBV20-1,CSAYKVAGKKGNEQFF,TGCAGTGCGTACAAGGTAGCGGGCAAAAAGGGGAATGAGCAGTTCTTC
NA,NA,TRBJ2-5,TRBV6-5,CASSFKLPETQYF,TGTGCCAGCAGTTTCAAGCTCCCAGAGACCCAGTACTTC
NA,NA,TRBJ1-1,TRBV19,CASFARNEGGRNTEAFF,TGTGCCAGTTTTGCGCGAAACGAGGGGGGCAGAAACACTGAAGCTTTCTTT
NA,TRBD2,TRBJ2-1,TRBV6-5,CASSYSPSGSFNEQFF,TGTGCCAGCAGTTACTCCCCTAGCGGGAGCTTTAATGAGCAGTTCTTC
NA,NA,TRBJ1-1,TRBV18,CASSPRLDPGAEAFF,TGTGCCAGCTCACCACGACTGGACCCTGGGGCTGAAGCTTTCTTT
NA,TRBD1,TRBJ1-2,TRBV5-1,CASSPGQPGYGYTF,TGCGCCAGCAGCCCGGGACAGCCGGGCTATGGCTACACCTTC
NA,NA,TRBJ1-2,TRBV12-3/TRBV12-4,CASSIGGTYGYTF,TGTGCCAGCAGTATAGGGGGGACCTATGGCTACACCTTC
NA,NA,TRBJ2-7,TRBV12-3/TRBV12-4,CASSLGLDYEQYF,TGTGCCAGCAGTTTAGGACTAGACTACGAGCAGTACTTC
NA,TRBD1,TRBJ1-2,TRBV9,CASSVPPGQGANYGYTF,TGTGCCAGCAGCGTACCCCCCGGACAGGGCGCTAACTATGGCTACACCTTC
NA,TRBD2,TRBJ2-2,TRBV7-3,CASSATGLAGRGGELFF,TGTGCCAGCAGCGCCACCGGACTAGCGGGACGGGGCGGGGAGCTGTTTTTT
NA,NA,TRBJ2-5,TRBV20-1,CSARDPPRETQYF,TGCAGTGCTAGAGATCCTCCCAGGGAGACCCAGTACTTC
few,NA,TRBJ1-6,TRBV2,CASSLRGGNSPLHF,TGTGCCAGCAGTTTGAGGGGGGGTAATTCACCCCTCCACTTT